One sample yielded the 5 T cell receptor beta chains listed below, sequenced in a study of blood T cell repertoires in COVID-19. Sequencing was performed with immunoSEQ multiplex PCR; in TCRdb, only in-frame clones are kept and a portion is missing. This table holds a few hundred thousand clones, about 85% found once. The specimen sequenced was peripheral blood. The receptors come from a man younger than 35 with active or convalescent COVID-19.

This CDR3 is CASSAIFGASGANVLTF. CDR3 sequence (DNA): TGTGCCAGCAGCGCTATATTTGGGGCGTCTGGGGCCAACGTCCTGACTTTC. This sequence joins TRBV11-3 and TRBJ2-6, with D perhaps TRBD1 (5 bases). Trimming pared 5 bases from V and 1 base from J, leaving 15 bases between. There are 17 residues in the CDR3. Germline-derived CDR1 and CDR2 are SGHNT and YENEEA. The variable domain in full, with the rest retrieved from reference TRBV11-3 and TRBJ2-6, is EAGVVQSPRYKIIEKKQPVAFWCNPISGHNTLYWYLQNLGQGPELLIRYENEEAVDDSQLPKDRFSAERLKGVDSTLKIQPAELGDSAVYLCASSAIFGASGANVLTFGAGSRLTVL.

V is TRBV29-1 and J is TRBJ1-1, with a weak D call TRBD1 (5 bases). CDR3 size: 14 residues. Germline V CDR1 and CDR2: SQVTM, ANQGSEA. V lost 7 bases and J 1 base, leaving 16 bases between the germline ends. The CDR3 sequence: CSGSGYRKNTEAFF. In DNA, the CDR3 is TGCAGCGGAAGTGGGTACAGGAAGAACACTGAAGCTTTCTTT.

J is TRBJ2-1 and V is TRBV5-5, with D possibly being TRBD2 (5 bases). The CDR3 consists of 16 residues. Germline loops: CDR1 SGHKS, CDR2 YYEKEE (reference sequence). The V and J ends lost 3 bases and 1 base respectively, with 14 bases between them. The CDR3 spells CASSWGADPSYNEQFF. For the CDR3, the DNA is TGTGCCAGCAGCTGGGGAGCGGACCCTTCCTACAATGAGCAGTTCTTC.

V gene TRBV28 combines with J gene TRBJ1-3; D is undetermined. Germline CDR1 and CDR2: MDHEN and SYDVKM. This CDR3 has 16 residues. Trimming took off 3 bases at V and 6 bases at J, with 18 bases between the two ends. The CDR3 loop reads CASSLVSAGAINTIYF. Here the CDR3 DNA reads TGTGCCAGCAGTTTGGTTTCTGCAGGCGCGATAAACACCATATATTTT.

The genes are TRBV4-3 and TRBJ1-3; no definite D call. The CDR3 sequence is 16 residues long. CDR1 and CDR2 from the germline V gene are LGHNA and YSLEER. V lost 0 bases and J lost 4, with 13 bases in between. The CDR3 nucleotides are TGCGCCAGCAGCCAAGAAGAAAGCTCTTCCGGAAACACCATATATTTT. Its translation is CASSQEESSSGNTIYF.